The 9 T cell receptor beta chains presented below share a single source sample, sequenced in a study of blood T cell repertoires in COVID-19. Data came from immunoSEQ multiplex PCR; TCRdb stores just in-frame clones and leaves some out. Among tens of thousands of clones, about nine tenths were seen once, and the ten largest hold around 2.5%. Sequencing was done on a sample of peripheral blood. These receptor sequences come from a human donor in a cohort sampled during active COVID-19.

The rearrangement joins TRBV29-1 to TRBJ1-1; perhaps TRBD1 as D (6 bases). There are 12 residues in the CDR3. Germline CDR1 and CDR2: SQVTM and ANQGSEA. V shed 2 bases and J shed 5 bases, with 9 bases lying between them. CDR3 nucleotides: TGCAGCGTTGAATCAGGGGATACTGAAGCTTTCTTT. Amino acid sequence: CSVESGDTEAFF.

The chain combines TRBV3-1 (or the pseudogene TRBV3-2) with TRBJ2-7; 7 bases match TRBD2. The junction had 14 bases not matched to a gene; V was cut back by 1 base and J by 5 bases. CDR1 LGHDT and CDR2 YNNKEL come from the germline V gene (reference sequence). The CDR3 length is 17 residues. CDR3 residues: CASSQALVLAIKNEQYF. The CDR3 coding sequence is TGTGCCAGCAGCCAAGCCCTTGTACTAGCGATCAAAAACGAGCAGTACTTC.

The rearrangement links TRBV10-3 to TRBJ2-7; 8 nucleotides line up with TRBD1. Germline CDR1 reads ENHRY; CDR2 reads SYGVKD. This CDR3 region has 15 residues. The J segment lost 3 bases and the V segment lost 4 bases, leaving 8 bases of the junction unmatched. CDR3 sequence: CAISGGTGENYEQYF. The CDR3 DNA reads as TGTGCCATCAGTGGTGGGACAGGAGAGAACTACGAGCAGTACTTC.

The chain links TRBV6-5 to TRBJ1-4; 8 bases map to TRBD1. Germline V CDR1 and CDR2: MNHEY, SVGAGI. V lost 5 bases, J lost 8 bases, and 7 bases stayed unmatched. This CDR3 comprises 14 residues. The CDR3 is CASSLDRGNEKLFF. In DNA form, the CDR3 reads TGTGCCAGCAGTCTCGACAGGGGAAACGAAAAACTGTTTTTT.

This chain joins TRBV7-8 and TRBJ2-7, with 8 bases fitting TRBD1. Germline V gene sequence: CDR1 SGHVS, CDR2 FQNEAQ. The CDR3 is 14 residues long. V lost 4 bases to trimming and J lost 2 bases; unmatched junction nucleotides: 4. For the CDR3, the DNA is TGTGCCAGCAGCTCGGACAGGGTTACCTACGAGCAGTACTTC. It translates to CASSSDRVTYEQYF.

This chain uses TRBV4-1 with TRBJ2-2; D gene ambiguous. Germline V gene lookup returns CDR1 MGHRA and CDR2 YSYEKL. The CDR3 consists of 17 residues. V dropped 1 base and J dropped 0 bases, with 12 bases sitting between them. CDR3 sequence reads: CASSQGDGGSNTGELFF. The CDR3 DNA sequence: TGCGCCAGCAGCCAAGGCGACGGCGGATCGAACACCGGGGAGCTGTTTTTT.

The V call is TRBV10-1, the J call TRBJ2-4; D is undetermined. Per germline, CDR1 WNHNN and CDR2 SYGVQD (reference sequence). The CDR3 extends over 14 amino acids. V was shortened by 8 bases and J by 2 bases, with 13 bases between the two germline ends. CDR3 loop: CASSPTVTKNIQYF. CDR3 DNA: TGCGCCAGCTCCCCTACCGTAACCAAAAACATTCAGTACTTC.

The chain uses TRBV19 and TRBJ2-3; no firm D call. CDR1 and CDR2 (germline): LNHDA, SQIVND (reference sequence). The CDR3 has 15 amino acids. Trimming took off 1 base at V and 0 bases at J, with 8 bases between the two ends. CDR3 sequence (DNA): TGTGCCAGTAGTATAGCTCAAGCTAGCACAGATACGCAGTATTTT. It specifies CASSIAQASTDTQYF.

This clone was seen once. The chain links TRBV14 to TRBJ2-5; tentatively, D is TRBD1 (5 bases). V lost 0 bases, J lost 7 bases, and 15 bases lay in between. The CDR3 is 15 residues long. Per the germline V gene, CDR1 is SGHDN and CDR2 is FVKESK. This CDR3 reads CASSQDTGSLGTQYF. In nucleotides, the CDR3 is TGTGCCAGCAGCCAAGATACAGGCTCGCTAGGGACCCAGTACTTC.